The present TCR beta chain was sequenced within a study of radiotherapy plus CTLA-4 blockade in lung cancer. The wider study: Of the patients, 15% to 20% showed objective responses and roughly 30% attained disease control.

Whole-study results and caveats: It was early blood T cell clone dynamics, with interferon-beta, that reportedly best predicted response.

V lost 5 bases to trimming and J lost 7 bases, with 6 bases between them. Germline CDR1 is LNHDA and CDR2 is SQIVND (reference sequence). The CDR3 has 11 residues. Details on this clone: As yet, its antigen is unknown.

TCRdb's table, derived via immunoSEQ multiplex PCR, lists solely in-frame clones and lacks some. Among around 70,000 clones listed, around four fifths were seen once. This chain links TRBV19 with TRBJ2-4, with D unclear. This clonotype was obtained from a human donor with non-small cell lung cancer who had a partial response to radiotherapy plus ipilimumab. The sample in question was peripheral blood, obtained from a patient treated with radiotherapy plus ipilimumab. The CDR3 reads CASSFGNIQYF. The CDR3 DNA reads TGTGCCAGTAGTTTCGGGAACATTCAGTACTTC.